Below are 8 T cell receptor beta chains sequenced from a single sample in a study of cytomegalovirus exposure and HLA in healthy donors. The PCR was carried out with 60 Vbeta primers and 13 Jbeta primers. Clones were sequenced by immunoSEQ multiplex PCR, and TCRdb holds only the in-frame ones, with some missing. The data contain over 150,000 clones, less than 80% of them seen just once; the ten biggest clones take up approximately 4.5%. Sequences were obtained from PBMCs. The source is a man between 35 and 55 years old in good health and CMV-seronegative.

V gene TRBV11-2 combines with J gene TRBJ2-7; D may be TRBD1 (6 bases). The CDR3 is 13 amino acids. Looked up from germline, CDR1 is SGHAT and CDR2 is FQNNGV. Trimming cost V 9 bases and J 0 bases, with 12 bases left between them. CDR3: CASTDRSSYEQYF. The CDR3 coding sequence is TGTGCCAGTACGGACAGAAGCTCCTACGAGCAGTACTTC.

The rearrangement links TRBV4-2 to TRBJ2-7, with TRBD2 identical over 9 bases. Germline CDR1 and CDR2: LGHNA and YNFKEQ. The CDR3 contains 17 residues. Trimming at V came to 5 bases and at J to 3 bases, leaving 14 bases not matched to a gene. The CDR3, as DNA: TGTGCCAGCAGCGACACAGCAGCGGGGGGCGGATACTACGAGCAGTACTTC. Translated, it gives CASSDTAAGGGYYEQYF.

This rearrangement joins TRBV25-1 to TRBJ1-1, with D maybe TRBD1 (5 bases). CDR3 length equals 14 residues. Trimming cost V 4 bases and J 4 bases, with 13 bases left between them. The germline CDR1 and CDR2 sequences are MGHDK and SYGVNS. The CDR3 protein is CASSGHGGGTEAFF. The CDR3 coding sequence is TGTGCCAGCAGTGGACACGGGGGTGGCACTGAAGCTTTCTTT.

This clone was observed a single time. The chain combines TRBV5-5 with TRBJ2-3; perhaps TRBD1 as D (5 bases). The V and J ends lost 2 bases and 2 bases respectively, with 9 bases between them. Germline V gene sequence: CDR1 SGHKS, CDR2 YYEKEE (reference sequence). The CDR3 covers 14 residues. CDR3 sequence (DNA): TGTGCCAGCAGCTTAGACAGACCCACAGATACGCAGTATTTT. This sequence encodes CASSLDRPTDTQYF.

The chain's CDR3 is CASSRGRTEAFF. The CDR3 DNA is TGTGCCAGCAGTAGGGGCCGGACTGAAGCTTTCTTT. This chain uses TRBV27 with TRBJ1-1; D may be TRBD1 (5 bases). Trimming cost V 5 bases and J 5 bases, with 9 bases left between them. Germline CDR1 is MNHEY and CDR2 is SMNVEV (reference sequence). The CDR3 consists of 12 residues.

The V gene is TRBV9, the J gene TRBJ2-5; D perhaps matches TRBD1 (6 bases). Gene TRBJ2-7 matches the end of the DNA better, so the J call may be wrong. This CDR3 is 14 amino acids long. Germline CDR1 and CDR2: SGDLS and YYNGEE. CDR3 sequence: CASSVGTGTYEQYF. CDR3 coding DNA: TGTGCCAGCAGCGTAGGAACAGGGACCTACGAGCAGTACTTC.

This chain joins TRBV7-3 and TRBJ2-1; D may be TRBD1 (5 bases). CDR1 and CDR2 from the germline V gene are SGHTA and FQGTGA. The CDR3 length is 13 residues. Trimming left V 2 bases short and J 14 bases short, with 16 bases between. CDR3 nucleotides: TGTGCCAGCAGCTTATCATCCAGGGAAATTAAGTTCTTC. Its protein product is CASSLSSREIKFF.

This clone was recorded a few times. The gene calls are TRBV7-9 and TRBJ1-1; D is perhaps TRBD1 (6 bases). Germline CDR1 reads SEHNR; CDR2 reads FQNEAQ (reference sequence). Trimming left V 3 bases short and J 4 bases short, with 9 bases between. This CDR3 has 13 residues. CDR3 bases: TGTGCCAGCAGCTTCGCAGGGGCCACTGAAGCTTTCTTT. It encodes CASSFAGATEAFF.